This T cell receptor beta chain is drawn from a study of T cell responses to AZD1222 COVID-19 vaccine. Germline V CDR1 and CDR2: SGHTA, FQGNSA. Trimming stripped 5 bases from V and 5 bases from J, with 13 bases between. The CDR3 totals 13 residues. The repertoire was sequenced with immunoSEQ multiplex PCR; TCRdb's copy has only in-frame clones and lacks some. This table has over 120,000 clones, approximately 88% appearing once. Comment on this clone: Its antigen is as yet unknown.

Study observations and caveats: Nearly half of unique spike-specific TCRs reportedly avoided B.1.351 and B.1.1.7 mutated regions. Most donors were white British, females outnumbered males, and clonal diversity was possibly underestimated.

This clonotype originated in an adult who received the MenACWY meningococcal vaccine as a control. The V gene is TRBV7-2, the J gene TRBJ2-7, with D maybe TRBD2 (5 bases). Sequenced here: peripheral blood, sampled 28 days after the second dose of the MenACWY control vaccine. CDR3 nucleotides: TGTGCCAGCAGCCCCACTAGTCCCAACGAGCAGTACTTC. Translating it yields CASSPTSPNEQYF.